This passage covers 3 T cell receptor beta chains from one sample sequenced in a study of T cell clusters in autoimmune cytopenias. One tube held mixed TRB-A and TRB-B primer pools for touch-down PCR. TCRdb reworked the multiplex PCR reads into one entry per CDR3 protein, no DNA. Its listing shows 6,500 to 8,000 distinct CDR3 sequences. Roughly 40,000 genome equivalents of blood DNA were amplified for TRB. The same sample was also used in a study of T cell repertoires in aging, cancer and after chemotherapy.

Sequenced material: peripheral blood. The receptors shown here come from a human donor in good health.

This clonotype is labeled medium-sized based on frequency. The chain recombines TRBV19 with TRBJ2-2; TCRdb outputs TRBD1, but without DNA this stays unchecked. Germline V gene sequence: CDR1 LNHDA, CDR2 SQIVND (reference sequence). The CDR3 loop spans 14 amino acids. The CDR3 region is CASSVGQGTGELFF.

The J gene is TRBJ2-3, the V gene TRBV6-1; with no DNA, the TCRdb D assignment of TRBD1 cannot be verified. There are 14 residues in the CDR3. Germline assignment: CDR1 MNHNS and CDR2 SASEGT. This CDR3 reads CASSPRGFTDTQYF.

The chain combines TRBV27 with TRBJ2-7; TCRdb gives TRBD1 as the D gene, but with no DNA this cannot be confirmed. Germline lookup yields CDR1 MNHEY and CDR2 SMNVEV (reference sequence). The length of the CDR3 is 13 residues. The CDR3 reads CASSPGRPDEQYF.